Listed below are T cell receptor beta chains from one sample, sequenced in a study of T cell responses to AZD1222 COVID-19 vaccine. The protocol was immunoSEQ multiplex PCR, while the TCRdb copy is restricted to in-frame clones and leaves out a portion. Of some 150,000 clones listed, 70% to 90% are singletons. The material sequenced was peripheral blood, taken on day 0 of MenACWY control vaccination. The receptors stem from an adult in good health. Both conserved end residues are part of each CDR3. D genes are given only for firm matches. Expanded clones get a size class; other rows say once, few or many, or leave the size out.

few	TRBD1	TRBJ2-3	TRBV7-2	TGTGCCAGCAGCATTACAGGGGGCACAGATACGCAGTATTTT	CASSITGGTDTQYF
.	.	TRBJ1-2	TRBV10-3	TGTGCCATCCGGACGGATGCATATAAGGGCTACACCTTC	CAIRTDAYKGYTF
few	.	TRBJ1-1	TRBV11-2	TGTGCCAGCAGCTTGTCTCTGAACACTGAAGCTTTCTTT	CASSLSLNTEAFF
once	.	TRBJ1-2	TRBV30	TGTGCCTGGAGGCCTGGAGAGAACTATGGCTACACCTTC	CAWRPGENYGYTF
.	.	TRBJ1-2	TRBV6-1	TGTGCCAGCAGTGAACCGGGGTATGGCTACACCTTC	CASSEPGYGYTF
.	.	TRBJ2-1	TRBV19	TGTGCCAGTAGTTGGTCCCCCAATGAGCAGTTCTTC	CASSWSPNEQFF
.	.	TRBJ1-3	TRBV5-1	TGCGCCAGCAGCTTGGCTCCGACTGACGAGAAGGATTTT	CASSLAPTDEKDF
few	.	TRBJ2-3	TRBV9	TGTGCCAGCAGCGCGTCTACTGATACGCAGTATTTT	CASSASTDTQYF
.	.	TRBJ2-7	TRBV15	TGTGCCACCAGCAGAGGGGACATGTCTGGGGAGCAGTACTTC	CATSRGDMSGEQYF
.	.	TRBJ2-7	TRBV19	TGTGCCAGTAGTGGGTTTCAGGGATTGAGCTCCTACGAGCAGTACTTC	CASSGFQGLSSYEQYF
.	.	TRBJ2-3	TRBV4-2	TGTGCCAGCAGCCAGGACCAGAGTGATACGCAGTATTTT	CASSQDQSDTQYF
.	TRBD2	TRBJ2-1	TRBV11-2	TGTGCCAGCAGCCGGTTTGTCGCACGGAGGGAGGGCCGGAATGAGCAGTTCTTC	CASSRFVARREGRNEQFF
.	TRBD2	TRBJ2-1	TRBV7-9	TGTGCCAGCACCCCCCCCGAGCGGGGGATTTATTTCTACAATGAGCAGTTCTTC	CASTPPERGIYFYNEQFF
.	.	TRBJ1-1	TRBV9	TGTGCCAGCAGCGTAGTAGCGGGGTTGGTCACTGAAGCTTTCTTT	CASSVVAGLVTEAFF
.	.	TRBJ1-4	TRBV6-5	TGTGCCAGCAGTTACTCCAGGGATAATGAAAAACTGTTTTTT	CASSYSRDNEKLFF
.	.	TRBJ2-2	TRBV7-3	TGTGCCAGCAGCTTTGCGAGGAACACCGGGGAGCTGTTTTTT	CASSFARNTGELFF
.	TRBD2	TRBJ2-1	TRBV19	TGTGCCAGTAGTATAAGGACTAGCGGGAGAACCTACAATGAGCAGTTCTTC	CASSIRTSGRTYNEQFF
.	TRBD1	TRBJ1-2	TRBV25-1	TGTGCCAGCAGTGCCCATGACAGGGGGCAAGGCTACACCTTC	CASSAHDRGQGYTF
few	TRBD1	TRBJ1-4	TRBV5-6	TGTGCCAGCAGCTTGGTACAGGGGGAAAAACTGTTTTTT	CASSLVQGEKLFF
.	.	TRBJ2-1	TRBV7-2	TGTGCCAGCAGACCTCCGAGCTCCTACAATGAGCAGTTCTTC	CASRPPSSYNEQFF
once	TRBD1	TRBJ2-7	TRBV6-5	TGTGCCAGCAGTCCCGGGACAGGGTCCTACGAGCAGTACTTC	CASSPGTGSYEQYF
.	TRBD1	TRBJ1-1	TRBV4-3	TGCGCCAGCAGCAAAAGACAGGGAACTTTGAACACTGAAGCTTTCTTT	CASSKRQGTLNTEAFF